This TCR beta chain appears in the sequencing data of a study of T cell responses to AZD1222 COVID-19 vaccine. The overall study: Second doses were pooled across both intervals (about 4 or about 12 weeks). Study results and caveats: Baseline seropositives among AZD1222 recipients totaled only five to seven. The reported proportion of spike-specific TCRs targeting unmutated variant regions was nearly half.

To note about this clone: Its antigen is unknown.

Libraries were prepared by immunoSEQ multiplex PCR; TCRdb keeps only in-frame clonotypes and omits some of them. The sample lists 130,000 to 150,000 clones; around 90% were seen once. The CDR3 consists of 14 residues. Trimming stripped 1 base from V and 0 bases from J, with 6 bases between. Germline CDR1 LGHNA, CDR2 YSLEER. Sample: peripheral blood, taken on day 0 of AZD1222 vaccination. The receptor was isolated from an adult in good health. The rearrangement uses TRBV4-3 and TRBJ1-2; D is undetermined. The DNA of the CDR3 is TGCGCCAGCAGCCAAGGACTCCCTAACTATGGCTACACCTTC. Translation gives CASSQGLPNYGYTF.